The sequence of this TCR beta chain was determined in a study of T-cell memory formation after mild COVID-19. Study-level results: CM and EM subsets held most contracting CD4+ clones; EMRA held CD8+ ones. Detection of some responders pre-infection suggested pre-existing cross-reactive memory T cells participated.

This clonotype appeared many times. The target antigen is unknown. This CDR3 is 11 amino acids long. Deletions cut 6 bases from V and 4 bases from J, with 6 bases between. The germline CDR1 and CDR2 sequences are MNHEY and SVGEGT. Constant-segment primers served in 5'RACE that generated TCR alpha and TCR beta cDNA libraries bearing sample barcodes and UMIs. TCRdb called the 5' RACE reads again in MiXCR, with one record for every CDR3 protein. This table holds about 110,000 distinct CDR3 sequences, roughly a sixth found once. This TCR was sampled from a man aged 18 to 30 who had mild COVID-19 (a few samples of this study predate the infection). Cell type and time point are not known. The chain carries TRBV6-2 or TRBV6-3 and TRBJ1-2; D call uncertain. The sample taken for sequencing was PBMCs or a T cell subset sorted from them (not recorded which). The CDR3: CASRTGYGYTF. The CDR3 DNA reads as TGTGCCAGCAGGACCGGCTATGGCTACACCTTC.